Listed below are T cell receptor beta chains from one sample, sequenced in a study of cytomegalovirus exposure and HLA in healthy donors. TCRdb keeps only in-frame clones here, not all; method: immunoSEQ multiplex PCR. This table has more than 90,000 clones, roughly 80% appearing once. The sequenced sample consisted of PBMCs. Receptor source: a man aged 40-49 years in good health and CMV-seropositive. CDR3s include the opening cysteine and the closing phenylalanine or tryptophan. D genes are given only for firm matches. Size tells how often a clone was seen (once, few, many) or the class of an expanded clone, and some rows leave it out.

v_gene	j_gene	d_gene	abundance	CDR3aa	CDR3nt
TRBV11-3	TRBJ2-1	TRBD2	.	CASSSLAGGINEQFF	TGTGCCAGCAGCTCACTAGCGGGAGGTATAAATGAGCAGTTCTTC
TRBV9	TRBJ2-3	TRBD2	.	CASSVGLAGGDTQYF	TGTGCCAGCAGCGTAGGACTAGCGGGGGGAGATACGCAGTATTTT
TRBV29-1	TRBJ2-7	TRBD1	once	CSVLGTVSYEQYF	TGCAGCGTTCTCGGGACAGTATCCTACGAGCAGTACTTC
TRBV28	TRBJ1-2	.	.	CASRPTGNYGYTF	TGTGCCAGCCGGCCGACAGGAAACTATGGCTACACCTTC
TRBV4-1	TRBJ1-6	.	few	CASSQDMPGSNSPLHF	TGCGCCAGCAGCCAAGATATGCCAGGTTCGAATTCACCCCTCCACTTT
TRBV5-4	TRBJ2-7	TRBD1	.	CASSLSPGQGLNEQYF	TGTGCCAGCAGCTTGTCTCCCGGACAGGGGTTAAACGAGCAGTACTTC
TRBV15	TRBJ2-7	TRBD1	few	CATSRDRTGAYEQYF	TGTGCCACCAGCAGAGATAGGACAGGGGCCTACGAGCAGTACTTC
TRBV5-1	TRBJ2-7	TRBD2	.	CASRLRDYSYEQYF	TGCGCCAGCAGACTCCGGGACTACTCCTACGAGCAGTACTTC
TRBV5-6	TRBJ2-7	TRBD2	.	CASSPPASGGPVYEQYF	TGTGCCAGCAGCCCCCCGGCTAGCGGGGGGCCGGTATACGAGCAGTACTTC
TRBV7-8	TRBJ2-7	.	many	CASSFKRVPTYEQYF	TGTGCCAGCAGCTTCAAGCGGGTTCCAACCTACGAGCAGTACTTC
TRBV5-4	TRBJ1-2	.	.	CASSLVRGGNYGYTF	TGTGCCAGCAGCTTGGTGAGGGGGGGAAACTATGGCTACACCTTC
TRBV6-1	TRBJ1-2	.	.	CASSETAFYGYTF	TGTGCCAGCAGCGAGACAGCGTTCTATGGCTACACCTTC
TRBV7-8	TRBJ2-1	TRBD2	once	CASSLARAGSYNEQFF	TGTGCCAGCAGCTTAGCGCGAGCGGGGAGTTACAATGAGCAGTTCTTC
TRBV5-1	TRBJ1-1	.	.	CASSLDRANTEAFF	TGCGCCAGCAGCTTGGACAGGGCGAACACTGAAGCTTTCTTT
TRBV18	TRBJ1-4	TRBD1	.	CASSPTGGVDEKLFF	TGTGCCAGCTCACCGACAGGGGGCGTTGATGAAAAACTGTTTTTT
TRBV5-4	TRBJ2-6	.	.	CASSSPPGAGANVLTF	TGTGCCAGCAGTTCTCCTCCAGGGGCCGGGGCCAACGTCCTGACTTTC
TRBV25-1	TRBJ2-7	.	.	CASSSREWGEQYF	TGTGCCAGCAGTAGCAGGGAATGGGGCGAGCAGTACTTC
TRBV19	TRBJ1-5	.	few	CASSIGQGLNQPQHF	TGTGCCAGTAGTATTGGTCAGGGGCTCAATCAGCCCCAGCATTTT
TRBV28	TRBJ1-2	.	once	CASSLSRGGGSGYTF	TGTGCCAGCAGTTTATCCCGGGGAGGTGGTAGTGGCTACACCTTC
TRBV7-9	TRBJ1-2	.	.	CASSLGGVGAGDGYTF	TGTGCCAGCAGCTTAGGAGGAGTGGGGGCGGGGGATGGCTACACCTTC
TRBV6-6	TRBJ1-2	.	.	CASSSGTLNYGYTF	TGTGCCAGCAGCTCCGGGACACTAAACTATGGCTACACCTTC
TRBV2	TRBJ1-1	.	few	CASSEGANTEAFF	TGTGCCAGCAGTGAGGGAGCGAACACTGAAGCTTTCTTT
TRBV5-4	TRBJ1-2	TRBD1	.	CASSEGQGDRGYTF	TGTGCCAGCAGCGAGGGACAGGGGGATCGTGGCTACACCTTC
TRBV2	TRBJ2-3	.	.	CASITWADTDTQYF	TGTGCCAGCATTACTTGGGCAGACACAGATACGCAGTATTTT
TRBV5-6	TRBJ2-7	TRBD1	.	CASSPGTDLPYEQYF	TGTGCCAGCAGCCCCGGGACAGACCTACCCTACGAGCAGTACTTC
TRBV10-3	TRBJ1-5	.	.	CAITGIDNQPQHF	TGTGCCATAACAGGGATTGACAATCAGCCCCAGCATTTT
TRBV19	TRBJ1-1	TRBD1	once	CASSLIDRGIPTEAFF	TGTGCCAGTAGCCTCATAGACAGGGGGATTCCGACTGAAGCTTTCTTT